A single sample gave rise to the 13 T cell receptor beta chains below, sequenced in a study of T-cell reconstitution after alpha-beta-depleted transplantation in children. This sample's TCRbeta library carried unique molecular identifier barcodes. One entry per CDR3 protein results from TCRdb running MiXCR on the PCR reads. This table holds 700,000 or so distinct CDR3 sequences, about an eighth found once. Here the sequenced sample was PBMCs, taken before TCRalphabeta/CD19-depleted stem cell transplant. The receptors originated from a girl aged 2 to 9 with congenital amegakaryocytic thrombocytopenia, due to receive a stem cell transplant.

V gene TRBV10-3 combines with J gene TRBJ1-4; TRBD1 matches at 7 bases. This CDR3 has 13 residues. Germline assignment: CDR1 ENHRY and CDR2 SYGVKD. The V gene end was trimmed by 10 bases and the J gene end by 12 bases; junction bases not matched to a gene: 14. The CDR3 DNA sequence: TGTGCCACCGGTCTGACAGGGAGCGACGAACTGTTTTTT. Its protein product is CATGLTGSDELFF.

The sample holds many counts of this clonotype. V and J are TRBV20-1 and TRBJ1-4; tentatively, D is TRBD1 (5 bases). Germline loops: CDR1 DFQATT, CDR2 SNEGSKA (reference sequence). The CDR3 totals 12 residues. V was shortened by 3 bases and J by 8 bases, with 10 bases between the two germline ends. The CDR3 sequence: CSARGRDEKLFF. DNA for the CDR3: TGCAGTGCTAGGGGTAGGGACGAAAAACTGTTTTTT.

This clonotype was found many times. The chain is built from TRBV29-1 and TRBJ2-2, with no clear D. The V and J ends lost 7 bases and 8 bases respectively, with 11 bases between them. The CDR3 has 11 residues. The germline gives CDR1 SQVTM, CDR2 ANQGSEA. CDR3 sequence reads: CSGVWMGELFF. The CDR3 bases are TGCAGCGGCGTGTGGATGGGGGAGCTGTTTTTT.

As concerns this clonotype: A junction boundary mismatches the germline segment, possibly from a read error. This sequence joins TRBV7-9 and TRBJ2-3; the match to TRBD2 covers 7 bases. This CDR3 comprises 14 residues. The germline CDR1 and CDR2 sequences are SEHNR and FQNEAQ (reference sequence). The CDR3 sequence: CASSIAGRSDTQYF. The CDR3, as DNA: TGTGCCAGCAGCATAGCGGGTCGTAGTGATACGCAGTATTTT.

This clonotype has just a few counts. This chain links TRBV7-9 with TRBJ1-3; TRBD1 aligns across 10 bases. J was trimmed by 4 bases and V by 5 bases; bases with no gene match: 8. This CDR3 has 16 amino acids. In germline, CDR1 is SEHNR, CDR2 FQNEAQ (reference sequence). The DNA of the CDR3 is TGTGCCAGCAGCACGCGACAGGGGGCTCACGGAAACACCATATATTTT. Translation gives CASSTRQGAHGNTIYF.

In its sample, this clonotype was seen many times. The chain has TRBV20-1 and TRBJ2-7; possibly TRBD2 for D (5 bases). The V gene lost 3 bases and the J gene lost 1 base, with 16 bases spanning the gap. Germline V gene data show CDR1 as DFQATT and CDR2 as SNEGSKA (reference sequence). The CDR3 extends over 15 amino acids. CDR3 coding DNA: TGCAGTGCTAGCGGGAACCCCCTCACGTCCTACGAGCAGTACTTC. Protein sequence: CSASGNPLTSYEQYF.

This clonotype was counted a few times. The gene calls are TRBV3-1 and TRBJ2-2, with 8 positions matching TRBD1. This CDR3 has 16 amino acids. Losses at the gene ends were 4 bases for V and 3 bases for J; bases not matched to a gene: 7. Germline V lookup: CDR1 LGHDT, CDR2 YNNKEL (reference sequence). The CDR3 DNA is TGTGCCAGCAGCCGCGCCGGGACAGGTGACACCGGGGAGCTGTTTTTT. Translation gives CASSRAGTGDTGELFF.

This clonotype was seen repeatedly, ten times or more. The V and J genes are TRBV12-3 or TRBV12-4 and TRBJ2-1; 10 bases agree with TRBD1. The CDR3 consists of 14 residues. The trim removed 7 bases at V and 4 bases at J, leaving 4 bases unmatched. CDR3 loop: CASNPDRGYNEQFF. CDR3 in DNA: TGTGCCAGCAACCCGGACAGGGGGTACAATGAGCAGTTCTTC.

Ten or more counts support this clonotype. The J gene is TRBJ1-2, the V gene TRBV28; no reliable D call. Looked up from germline, CDR1 is MDHEN and CDR2 is SYDVKM. The V gene lost 3 bases and the J gene lost 4 bases, with 6 bases spanning the gap. This CDR3 is 12 amino acids long. The CDR3 region is CASSLETYGYTF. The CDR3 DNA follows: TGTGCCAGCAGTTTGGAGACCTATGGCTACACCTTC.

J is TRBJ2-1 and V is TRBV4-1; 11 nucleotides agree with TRBD1. V lost 0 bases and J lost 8; bases outside the gene matches: 6. Germline CDR1 reads MGHRA; CDR2 reads YSYEKL. The CDR3 has 16 amino acids. Written as DNA, the CDR3 is TGCGCCAGCAGCCAAGATAGGACAGGGGGCAGGGATGAGCAGTTCTTC. It yields the protein CASSQDRTGGRDEQFF.

V gene TRBV7-2 combines with J gene TRBJ2-3; TRBD2 aligns across 8 bases. Germline V CDR1 and CDR2: SGHTA, FQGNSA. The CDR3 is made up of 15 amino acids. V dropped 5 bases and J dropped 6; count of bases not matched to a gene: 10. CDR3 bases: TGTGCCAGCAGCCAGTCCGGACTAGCTTGGGATACGCAGTATTTT. This sequence encodes CASSQSGLAWDTQYF. The entire variable domain, with the rest obtained from reference TRBV7-2 and TRBJ2-3, is as follows: GAGVSQSPSNKVTEKGKDVELRCDPISGHTALYWYRQSLGQGLEFLIYFQGNSAPDKSGLPSDRFSAERTGGSVSTLTIQRTQQEDSAVYLCASSQSGLAWDTQYFGPGTRLTVL.

The V gene is TRBV20-1, the J gene TRBJ2-7, with D possibly TRBD2 on 6 matching bases. The CDR3 is made up of 16 amino acids. V lost 2 bases and J 2 bases, leaving 19 bases between the germline ends. Germline V lookup: CDR1 DFQATT, CDR2 SNEGSKA (reference sequence). CDR3 coding DNA: TGCAGTGCTAGACCCGAACCGGGACTGATCACCTACGAGCAGTACTTC. Encoded protein: CSARPEPGLITYEQYF.

There are a few counts of this clonotype. This chain joins TRBV28 and TRBJ2-7; possible D gene TRBD2, 5 bases. Germline V CDR1 and CDR2: MDHEN, SYDVKM. The V and J ends lost 1 base and 2 bases respectively, with 18 bases between them. The CDR3 sequence is 17 residues long. CDR3 protein: CASSLLLQEGPAYEQYF. CDR3 DNA sequence: TGTGCCAGCAGTTTATTGCTCCAAGAGGGTCCAGCCTACGAGCAGTACTTC.